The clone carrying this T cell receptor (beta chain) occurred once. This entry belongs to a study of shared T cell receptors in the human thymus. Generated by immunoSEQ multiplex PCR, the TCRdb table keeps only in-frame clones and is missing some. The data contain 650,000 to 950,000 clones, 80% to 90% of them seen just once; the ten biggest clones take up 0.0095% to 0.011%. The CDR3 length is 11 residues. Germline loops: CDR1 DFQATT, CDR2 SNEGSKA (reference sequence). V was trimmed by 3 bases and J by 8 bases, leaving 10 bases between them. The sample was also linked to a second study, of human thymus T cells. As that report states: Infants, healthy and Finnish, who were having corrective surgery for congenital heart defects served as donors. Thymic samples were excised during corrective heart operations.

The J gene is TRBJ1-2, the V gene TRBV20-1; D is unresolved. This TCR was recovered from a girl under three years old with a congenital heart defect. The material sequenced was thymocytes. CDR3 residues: CSASQYEGYTF. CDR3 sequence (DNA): TGCAGTGCTAGTCAATACGAGGGCTACACCTTC.